This TCR beta chain was sequenced for a study of blood T cell repertoires in COVID-19. Study summary: T cells, B-cell-depleted T cells, or PBMCs provided the cDNA or gDNA that served as material.

TCRdb's copy holds only in-frame clones and misses some; the assay was immunoSEQ multiplex PCR. The table has 300,000 to 400,000 clones, approximately 84% seen once. Two negative PCRs, clearance, or symptom resolution characterized the recovered Cohort 3 donors. What was sequenced was PBMCs or T cells enriched from blood (not recorded which). The TCR originated in a woman in her twenties or thirties who had recovered from COVID-19.

The CDR3 DNA is TGCGCCAGCAGCCAAGGCAGGGATGGAAACACCATATATTTT. Translated: CASSQGRDGNTIYF. The gene calls are TRBV4-3 and TRBJ1-3; tentative D call: TRBD1 (5 bases). Germline V gene data show CDR1 as LGHNA and CDR2 as YSLEER. V was shortened by 1 base and J by 3 bases, with 7 bases between the two germline ends. This CDR3 has 14 residues.